The T cell receptor beta chain described here comes from a study of shared clonotypes between healthy human individuals. The CDR3 covers 15 residues. The germline V gene encodes CDR1 MDHEN and CDR2 SYDVKM. With V trimmed by 7 bases and J by 5 bases, 11 bases remained unmatched. Profiling relied on immunoSEQ multiplex PCR, and the TCRdb table lists in-frame clones only, not all of them. There are hundreds of thousands of clones in the sample; roughly three quarters occur only once, and around 11% lies in the top ten. This TCR came from a woman aged 40 to 49 in good health. Some clones in this sample may be carry-over from other donors' samples. Sequenced sample: PBMCs. The chain couples TRBV28 to TRBJ2-1, with TRBD2 identical over 7 bases. The CDR3: CASTKAAGINNEQFF. CDR3 nucleotide sequence: TGTGCCAGCACGAAGGCAGCGGGGATAAACAATGAGCAGTTCTTC.